This T cell receptor beta chain is drawn from a study of T cell responses to AZD1222 COVID-19 vaccine (dated by TCRdb to about 2021). About the full investigation: AZD1222 recipients whose second dose came at about 4 weeks and those whose second dose came at about 12 weeks were combined into one group, since spike-specific TCR depth and breadth did not differ between the two schedules. Trial participants were enrolled by age into subgroups of 18-55, 56-69 and 70-plus years, and around 140, 26 and 57 TCR-sequenced participants, respectively, were included in these subgroups. TCR sequencing covered some 240 trial participants: 200 to 220 given two doses of AZD1222 and 26 given two doses of MenACWY control vaccine. What the work shows at the level of the full study, not this receptor alone: Conclusions about previously exposed vaccinees are limited, since just 5 to 7 AZD1222 recipients were seropositive for SARS-CoV-2 at baseline. Most participants were white British and females outnumbered males, and the authors suggested that clonal diversity may have been underestimated. No day 14 peak-response samples were available, so repertoires were characterized only after the peak T cell response. Reportedly, close to half of the unique spike-specific TCRs recognized epitopes lying outside the regions that are mutated in the B.1.351 and B.1.1.7 variants. The whole spike protein was spanned by vaccine-associated CD4 TCRs, and dominant responses were seen in regions 160-218 and 743-854. A significant rise in spike-specific TCR breadth and depth was observed after two AZD1222 doses relative to day 0 and relative to MenACWY recipients. The 56-69-year group was small, and its depth increase did not reach significance, likely because of low power.

Sample time point, as interpreted from the label and publication: baseline before first vaccination. Vaccinee samples came from UK trials COV001 and COV002, including a single-blind randomized controlled phase 2/3 trial of AZD1222 (ChAdOx1 nCoV-19) in healthy adults. For TCRbeta chain sequencing, PBMC samples from trial participants were taken at day 0 and at day 28 after the second dose. A remark on this clone: Its antigen is unknown. One base away there is no much larger clone; base qualities are not given.

The CDR3 regions of human TCRbeta chains were subjected to immunosequencing. The study's own analysis went as follows. Repertoire TCRs were checked for matches against a reference library of SARS-CoV-2-specific TCRs that had been generated using the MIRA antigen-specificity platform. Breadth was defined as the fraction of unique TCRs that were SARS-CoV-2-associated, and depth was defined as the fraction of total T cells that were SARS-CoV-2-associated. Each spike-specific TCR was assigned to its reactive spike region and to a CD4 or CD8 class using the MIRA data. Log10-transformed breadth and depth values were compared by one-way ANOVA with Sidak's multiple comparisons tests. TCRdb provides this immuneACCESS table in a form limited to in-frame rearrangements. Some clones are lacking; in checked studies, under half of them reflect an unresolved V gene, and why the rest are absent is not known. V, J and clone size are those of that table, while D and trimming were read from the DNA. This sample has around 100,000 clones in its table, and about 80% of those were observed once. The ten largest clones represent around a tenth of the sample.

The receptor comes from an adult in good health. Here the sequenced sample was peripheral blood, taken on day 0 of AZD1222 vaccination.

CDR3 sequence: CASSERDRGNSPLHF. The base sequence is TGTGCCAGCAGCGAAAGGGACAGGGGCAATTCACCCCTCCACTTT. Recombination connected TRBV6-6 to TRBJ1-6, and 10 bases in between align with TRBD1. Relative to germline, V is missing 6 bases and J is missing 7 bases, with 6 bases of the junction outside any gene match. The germline V gene (reference sequence) yields MNHNY for CDR1 and SVGAGI for CDR2. The CDR3 spans 15 residues, from the cysteine through the phenylalanine. Just the 45-base CDR3 DNA is kept, in frame starting at base 1.